This T cell receptor beta chain was captured in a study of blood T cell repertoires in COVID-19 (dated by TCRdb to 2020 to 2021). A note on the overall study: Samples from collaborators originated in the United States, Italy and Spain and spanned both the acute and convalescent phases of COVID-19. Deeply sampled blood TCRbeta repertoires from subjects exposed to, actively infected with, or recovered from COVID-19 were included in the dataset. The samples were drawn from the first 160 participants of the ongoing ImmuneRACE study and from 950 to 1,500 subjects provided by 6 global collaborators. HLA class I and class II types, where available, came from metadata supplied by the sample provider rather than from assay-based typing. The prospective study material was composed of cDNA or gDNA derived from T cells, B-cell-depleted T cells, or PBMCs. The repertoires were released in a freely available public database meant as a resource for research on the immune response to SARS-CoV-2. Sample metadata almost always included a de-identified subject ID, COVID-19 status, age in years and sex.

Collaborating institutions collected whole blood in K2EDTA tubes following their own protocols. For TCRbeta analysis, collaborators shipped samples in one of three forms: frozen whole blood, isolated PBMCs, or DNA extracted from either of those sample types. Study-wide findings and limitations: The amount of clinical and demographic metadata varied by source and participant and was provided uncurated.

This clone appeared a few times. Its recognized antigen is unknown. One base away there is no much larger clone; base qualities are not given. The immunoSEQ Assay, a bias-controlled multiplex PCR, was used to amplify TCRbeta CDR3 regions from genomic DNA. The paper's processing steps were these. The number of nucleated cells in each sample was estimated by amplification of reference gene primers within the assay. To quantify the absolute abundance of each unique TCRbeta CDR3 rearrangement, sequence reads were collapsed and filtered. For each sample, productive Simpson clonality was calculated as the square root of Simpson's diversity index over productive rearrangements. Sourced from immuneACCESS, this table was stored by TCRdb with only in-frame sequences that have V and J called. A share of the clones is absent; for the studies checked, an unresolved V gene accounts for under half, and the remainder has no known explanation. Clone size and V and J calls were adopted from that table, with D and trimming inferred from the DNA. This sample lists tens of thousands of clones; roughly two thirds were detected once. The top ten clones comprise roughly 10% of the sample.

CDR1 and CDR2 (SGHAT, FQNNGV) derive from the germline V gene. The V end loses 5 bases and the J end loses 3 bases, and a stretch of 11 bases separates them. Including cysteine and phenylalanine, the CDR3 has 13 amino acids. Here the CDR3 DNA is all that survives: 39 bases in frame from base 1. This TCR was recovered from a woman aged 70-85 years with acute or convalescent COVID-19. The sequenced sample consisted of peripheral blood. This sequence uses TRBV11-2 and TRBJ2-7; matching of 6 bases hints at TRBD1 as the D gene. The DNA is TGTGCCAGCAGCCCAGCACAGGGCTACGAGCAGTACTTC. The resulting protein is CASSPAQGYEQYF.